This is a list of T cell receptor beta chains from one sample in a study of blood T cell repertoires in COVID-19. Using immunoSEQ multiplex PCR, the repertoire was profiled, and TCRdb retains in-frame clones only, with some absent. The sample holds approximately 300,000 clones, 85% seen once. The source material was PBMCs or T cells enriched from blood (not recorded which). Receptors originate from a woman between 25 and 40 years old who had been exposed to COVID-19. CDR3s include the opening cysteine and the closing phenylalanine or tryptophan. Each record gives: CDR3 protein, CDR3 DNA, clone size, J gene, V gene, D gene. The D gene is left open where the match is weak. A clone size is listed for some rows: how often the clone was seen (once, few, many), or a class if it is expanded.

cdr3_aa: CASGEQGQFYEQYF
cdr3_nt: TGTGCCAGCGGGGAACAGGGTCAATTCTACGAGCAGTACTTC
clone_size: few
j_call: TRBJ2-7
v_call: TRBV18
d_call: NA

cdr3_aa: CASSYRGMGLNTEAFF
cdr3_nt: TGTGCCAGTAGTTACAGGGGAATGGGGTTGAACACTGAAGCTTTCTTT
clone_size: once
j_call: TRBJ1-1
v_call: TRBV19
d_call: TRBD1

cdr3_aa: CASSVASNSPLHF
cdr3_nt: TGTGCCAGCAGCGTAGCCTCGAATTCACCCCTCCACTTT
clone_size: NA
j_call: TRBJ1-6
v_call: TRBV9
d_call: NA

cdr3_aa: CASSIDVVAGERSPYEQYF
cdr3_nt: TGTGCCAGCAGCATCGATGTGGTAGCGGGGGAGCGCTCTCCCTACGAGCAGTACTTC
clone_size: NA
j_call: TRBJ2-7
v_call: TRBV7-9
d_call: TRBD2

cdr3_aa: CATRGLGNQPQHF
cdr3_nt: TGTGCCACCAGGGGGCTCGGCAATCAGCCCCAGCATTTT
clone_size: NA
j_call: TRBJ1-5
v_call: TRBV27
d_call: TRBD1

cdr3_aa: CASSFKTGGPYNEQFF
cdr3_nt: TGTGCCAGCAGCTTTAAGACAGGGGGGCCCTACAATGAGCAGTTCTTC
clone_size: NA
j_call: TRBJ2-1
v_call: TRBV7-8
d_call: TRBD1

cdr3_aa: CSARPGLEAFF
cdr3_nt: TGCAGTGCTAGACCCGGACTTGAAGCTTTCTTT
clone_size: few
j_call: TRBJ1-1
v_call: TRBV20-1
d_call: NA

cdr3_aa: CASSSRGRDSSNSPLHF
cdr3_nt: TGTGCCAGCAGCAGCCGGGGCAGGGACAGTAGCAATTCACCCCTCCACTTT
clone_size: NA
j_call: TRBJ1-6
v_call: TRBV2
d_call: TRBD1

cdr3_aa: CASSLLDRGSRGYTF
cdr3_nt: TGTGCCAGCAGTTTATTGGACAGGGGTTCTCGTGGCTACACCTTC
clone_size: few
j_call: TRBJ1-2
v_call: TRBV28
d_call: TRBD1

cdr3_aa: CASSSLGQGKNSGNTIYF
cdr3_nt: TGTGCCAGCAGCTCTCTCGGACAGGGAAAAAATTCCGGAAACACCATATATTTT
clone_size: NA
j_call: TRBJ1-3
v_call: TRBV5-6
d_call: TRBD1

cdr3_aa: CASIRDRASSPLHF
cdr3_nt: TGTGCCAGCATAAGGGACAGGGCTTCCTCACCCCTCCACTTT
clone_size: NA
j_call: TRBJ1-6
v_call: TRBV28
d_call: TRBD1

cdr3_aa: CASSEISGGQGTEAFF
cdr3_nt: TGTGCCAGCAGTGAAATTTCGGGGGGCCAGGGCACTGAAGCTTTCTTT
clone_size: NA
j_call: TRBJ1-1
v_call: TRBV2
d_call: NA

cdr3_aa: CSASSPRKEDGYTF
cdr3_nt: TGCAGTGCTAGTTCCCCCCGGAAGGAGGATGGCTACACCTTC
clone_size: NA
j_call: TRBJ1-2
v_call: TRBV20-1
d_call: NA

cdr3_aa: CASSLPDRADTQYF
cdr3_nt: TGTGCCAGCAGTCTGCCGGACAGGGCAGATACGCAGTATTTT
clone_size: NA
j_call: TRBJ2-3
v_call: TRBV28
d_call: TRBD1

cdr3_aa: CAIRGTSNEKLFF
cdr3_nt: TGTGCCATCAGAGGGACTTCTAATGAAAAACTGTTTTTT
clone_size: once
j_call: TRBJ1-4
v_call: TRBV10-3
d_call: NA

cdr3_aa: CASKQGFDMPEAFF
cdr3_nt: TGTGCCAGTAAACAGGGGTTCGATATGCCTGAAGCTTTCTTT
clone_size: once
j_call: TRBJ1-1
v_call: TRBV19
d_call: TRBD1

cdr3_aa: CASSFEGLKGQPQHF
cdr3_nt: TGTGCCAGCAGTTTTGAGGGTTTGAAGGGCCAGCCCCAGCATTTT
clone_size: NA
j_call: TRBJ1-5
v_call: TRBV27
d_call: NA

cdr3_aa: CASGIQPSSYEQYF
cdr3_nt: TGCGCCAGCGGTATCCAGCCTAGCTCCTACGAGCAGTACTTC
clone_size: NA
j_call: TRBJ2-7
v_call: TRBV5-1
d_call: NA

cdr3_aa: CASSVGGTGSSPLHF
cdr3_nt: TGTGCCAGCAGCGTAGGCGGGACAGGGAGTTCACCCCTCCACTTT
clone_size: NA
j_call: TRBJ1-6
v_call: TRBV9
d_call: TRBD1

cdr3_aa: CASRLAGPTDTQYF
cdr3_nt: TGTGCCAGCAGACTAGCGGGCCCCACAGATACGCAGTATTTT
clone_size: few
j_call: TRBJ2-3
v_call: TRBV6-5
d_call: TRBD2

cdr3_aa: CASSPGQGFVNTGELFF
cdr3_nt: TGTGCTAGCAGCCCGGGACAGGGGTTTGTGAACACCGGGGAGCTGTTTTTT
clone_size: NA
j_call: TRBJ2-2
v_call: TRBV7-7
d_call: TRBD1

cdr3_aa: CASSAVGILGETQYF
cdr3_nt: TGTGCCAGCAGTGCAGTCGGGATACTCGGCGAGACCCAGTACTTC
clone_size: NA
j_call: TRBJ2-5
v_call: TRBV6-2/TRBV6-3
d_call: NA

cdr3_aa: CASSLGLYSYEQYF
cdr3_nt: TGCGCCAGCAGCTTGGGACTCTACTCCTACGAGCAGTACTTC
clone_size: NA
j_call: TRBJ2-7
v_call: TRBV5-1
d_call: NA

cdr3_aa: CATSRGDSQETQYF
cdr3_nt: TGTGCCACCAGCAGGGGTGACAGCCAAGAGACCCAGTACTTC
clone_size: NA
j_call: TRBJ2-5
v_call: TRBV15
d_call: NA

cdr3_aa: CASSPGVGEQYF
cdr3_nt: TGTGCCAGCAGCCCAGGGGTAGGTGAGCAGTACTTC
clone_size: NA
j_call: TRBJ2-7
v_call: TRBV6-5
d_call: NA

cdr3_aa: CASSQEPRLGGIGEKLFF
cdr3_nt: TGCGCCAGCAGCCAAGAGCCGCGGTTAGGGGGTATTGGTGAAAAACTGTTTTTT
clone_size: NA
j_call: TRBJ1-4
v_call: TRBV4-3
d_call: NA

cdr3_aa: CASTPGVQGELTDTQYF
cdr3_nt: TGTGCCAGCACCCCAGGGGTACAGGGAGAGCTCACAGATACGCAGTATTTT
clone_size: NA
j_call: TRBJ2-3
v_call: TRBV27
d_call: NA

cdr3_aa: CASRPTEVPHNEQFF
cdr3_nt: TGCGCCAGCAGACCCACTGAGGTCCCCCACAATGAGCAGTTCTTC
clone_size: NA
j_call: TRBJ2-1
v_call: TRBV10-1
d_call: NA

cdr3_aa: CASSLGQGPSYEQYF
cdr3_nt: TGTGCCAGCAGCTTGGGACAGGGGCCCTCCTACGAGCAGTACTTC
clone_size: NA
j_call: TRBJ2-7
v_call: TRBV5-5
d_call: TRBD1

cdr3_aa: CASLSGGSSYEQYF
cdr3_nt: TGTGCCAGTCTTTCGGGTGGTTCTTCCTACGAGCAGTACTTC
clone_size: NA
j_call: TRBJ2-7
v_call: TRBV28
d_call: NA

cdr3_aa: CASSQDVRRGYTF
cdr3_nt: TGTGCCAGCAGCCAAGACGTTAGGAGGGGCTACACCTTC
clone_size: NA
j_call: TRBJ1-2
v_call: TRBV3-1/TRBV3-2
d_call: NA

cdr3_aa: CASSSSPDTDTQYF
cdr3_nt: TGTGCCAGTAGTTCTAGCCCGGACACAGATACGCAGTATTTT
clone_size: NA
j_call: TRBJ2-3
v_call: TRBV19
d_call: NA

cdr3_aa: CASSTLLAGVSYNEQFF
cdr3_nt: TGTGCCAGCAGTACGCTACTAGCGGGGGTATCCTACAATGAGCAGTTCTTC
clone_size: NA
j_call: TRBJ2-1
v_call: TRBV27
d_call: TRBD2

cdr3_aa: CASSLFRLEESGANVLTF
cdr3_nt: TGCGCCAGCAGCTTATTCAGACTAGAGGAAAGTGGGGCCAACGTCCTGACTTTC
clone_size: NA
j_call: TRBJ2-6
v_call: TRBV5-1
d_call: NA

cdr3_aa: CASPLGTINLGTSGSNRDEQFF
cdr3_nt: TGTGCCAGTCCCTTGGGGACCATCAACCTCGGGACTAGCGGGAGCAACCGCGATGAGCAGTTCTTC
clone_size: NA
j_call: TRBJ2-1
v_call: TRBV28
d_call: TRBD2

cdr3_aa: CASSHRDRDSGYTF
cdr3_nt: TGCGCCAGCAGCCACCGAGACAGGGATAGTGGCTACACCTTC
clone_size: NA
j_call: TRBJ1-2
v_call: TRBV4-1
d_call: TRBD1

cdr3_aa: CASIPTGETEAFF
cdr3_nt: TGTGCCAGTATTCCGACAGGGGAGACTGAAGCTTTCTTT
clone_size: NA
j_call: TRBJ1-1
v_call: TRBV19
d_call: TRBD1

cdr3_aa: CASSQELGPNSPLHF
cdr3_nt: TGTGCCAGCAGCCAAGAACTAGGTCCCAATTCACCCCTCCACTTT
clone_size: once
j_call: TRBJ1-6
v_call: TRBV3-1/TRBV3-2
d_call: NA

cdr3_aa: CASSSPTGAVTGELFF
cdr3_nt: TGTGCCAGCAGCTCCCCGACAGGAGCTGTCACCGGGGAGCTGTTTTTT
clone_size: NA
j_call: TRBJ2-2
v_call: TRBV7-9
d_call: NA

cdr3_aa: CATSDGATIYF
cdr3_nt: TGTGCCACCAGTGATGGGGCCACCATATATTTT
clone_size: NA
j_call: TRBJ1-3
v_call: TRBV24-1
d_call: NA

cdr3_aa: CASSRTDKNIQYF
cdr3_nt: TGTGCCAGCAGCCGGACTGATAAAAACATTCAGTACTTC
clone_size: few
j_call: TRBJ2-4
v_call: TRBV7-9
d_call: NA

cdr3_aa: CASSLLGEWGQVGEKLFF
cdr3_nt: TGTGCCAGCAGCCTACTCGGGGAATGGGGACAGGTTGGCGAAAAACTGTTTTTT
clone_size: NA
j_call: TRBJ1-4
v_call: TRBV7-9
d_call: TRBD1

cdr3_aa: CASSKRGGTGSNSNQPQHF
cdr3_nt: TGTGCCAGCAGCAAAAGGGGGGGGACAGGGAGTAATAGCAATCAGCCCCAGCATTTT
clone_size: NA
j_call: TRBJ1-5
v_call: TRBV21-1
d_call: NA

cdr3_aa: CASSSLVGRGEEKLFF
cdr3_nt: TGTGCCAGCAGCTCCCTGGTAGGCAGGGGAGAGGAAAAACTGTTTTTT
clone_size: NA
j_call: TRBJ1-4
v_call: TRBV7-9
d_call: NA

cdr3_aa: CASSSPRGGNLNEKLFF
cdr3_nt: TGTGCCAGCAGCTCTCCTCGAGGGGGTAACCTTAATGAAAAACTGTTTTTT
clone_size: NA
j_call: TRBJ1-4
v_call: TRBV9
d_call: NA

cdr3_aa: CASSQGIGTGGEKLFF
cdr3_nt: TGTGCCAGCAGCCAAGGAATCGGAACAGGGGGTGAAAAACTGTTTTTT
clone_size: NA
j_call: TRBJ1-4
v_call: TRBV3-1/TRBV3-2
d_call: TRBD1

cdr3_aa: CASSHDRLSNQPQHF
cdr3_nt: TGCGCCAGCAGCCACGACAGACTTAGCAATCAGCCCCAGCATTTT
clone_size: NA
j_call: TRBJ1-5
v_call: TRBV4-3
d_call: NA

cdr3_aa: CASSLAQGRNTEAFF
cdr3_nt: TGTGCCAGCAGCTTAGCCCAGGGCCGGAACACTGAAGCTTTCTTT
clone_size: once
j_call: TRBJ1-1
v_call: TRBV7-9
d_call: NA

cdr3_aa: CASSRNPGTGVWGYGYTF
cdr3_nt: TGCGCCAGCAGCCGAAACCCCGGGACAGGGGTGTGGGGCTATGGCTACACCTTC
clone_size: NA
j_call: TRBJ1-2
v_call: TRBV4-3
d_call: TRBD1

cdr3_aa: CASPPQVGSYTF
cdr3_nt: TGTGCCAGCCCCCCTCAAGTCGGGAGCTACACCTTC
clone_size: NA
j_call: TRBJ1-2
v_call: TRBV12-3/TRBV12-4
d_call: NA

cdr3_aa: CASSRGTGGKETQYF
cdr3_nt: TGTGCCAGCAGCCGTGGGACAGGGGGTAAAGAGACCCAGTACTTC
clone_size: NA
j_call: TRBJ2-5
v_call: TRBV6-2/TRBV6-3
d_call: TRBD1

cdr3_aa: CASSTFSGTGGADTRSYEQYF
cdr3_nt: TGTGCCAGCAGTACTTTTTCCGGGACAGGGGGCGCGGATACAAGGTCCTACGAGCAGTACTTC
clone_size: NA
j_call: TRBJ2-7
v_call: TRBV28
d_call: TRBD1

cdr3_aa: CASEKDRGSWEKLFF
cdr3_nt: TGTGCCAGCGAGAAGGACAGGGGGTCTTGGGAAAAACTGTTTTTT
clone_size: NA
j_call: TRBJ1-4
v_call: TRBV2
d_call: TRBD1

cdr3_aa: CASSLDSYGYTF
cdr3_nt: TGTGCCAGCAGCTTAGACAGCTATGGCTACACCTTC
clone_size: NA
j_call: TRBJ1-2
v_call: TRBV7-8
d_call: NA

cdr3_aa: CASNKGTGANTGELFF
cdr3_nt: TGTGCCAGTAACAAGGGGACAGGAGCGAACACCGGGGAGCTGTTTTTT
clone_size: NA
j_call: TRBJ2-2
v_call: TRBV19
d_call: TRBD1